A single sample gave rise to the 16 T cell receptor beta chains below, sequenced in a study of T-cell reconstitution after alpha-beta-depleted transplantation in children listed by TCRdb under 2016. To prepare the library, PCR was applied. The instrument given in TCRdb is Illumina HiSeq 2500. Molecular barcoding was employed in the preparation of TCR libraries, with unique molecular identifiers being used to normalize TCRbeta repertoire quantification. TCRdb ran its own pipeline on the public reads, namely fastp trimming at Q25 and MiXCR clone calling, and kept in-frame beta chains. Rows with one shared CDR3 protein collapse into an entry with the most common genes and DNA. The sample includes about 400,000 distinct CDR3 sequences, with over 20% observed a single time. The top ten hold approximately 3.9% of the sample. Here the sequenced sample was PBMCs from the stem cell graft donor, taken from the stem cell graft. The receptor set was obtained from a human donor who donated a stem cell graft to a child with acute myeloid leukemia.

J is TRBJ2-7 and V is TRBV10-2; D may be TRBD2 (6 bases). Germline V gives CDR1 WSHSY, CDR2 SAAADI. The CDR3 is 14 amino acids. Between the trimmed V and J ends, which lost 3 bases and 10 bases, there was a span of 19 bases. In DNA form, the CDR3 reads TGCGCCAGCAGTGAAACCGGGACTCTGGGGGATCAGTACTTC. Translation gives CASSETGTLGDQYF.

This clonotype has a handful of counts. The rearrangement links TRBV15 to TRBJ2-2, with a possible D match to TRBD2 (5 bases). Per germline, CDR1 LNHNV and CDR2 YYDKDF (reference sequence). There are 14 residues in the CDR3. V lost 5 bases and J 1 base, leaving 8 bases between the germline ends. For the CDR3, the DNA is TGTGCCACCAGCGCACGGGAGAACACCGGGGAGCTGTTTTTT. Translation gives CATSARENTGELFF.

This clonotype was counted between two and nine times. The chain joins TRBV27 to TRBJ1-2, with a possible D match to TRBD1 (6 bases). The CDR3 consists of 15 residues. Germline lookup yields CDR1 MNHEY and CDR2 SMNVEV (reference sequence). V gave up 1 base and J gave up 5 bases, with 14 bases separating them. The DNA of the CDR3 is TGTGCCAGCAGTTTATTTAAGGGGGGAGAGTATGGCTACACCTTC. Translating it yields CASSLFKGGEYGYTF.

CDR3 bases: TGTGCCATCAGTGAATCCTTGACAGGGGGCCTCTACGAGCAGTACTTC. This gives the protein CAISESLTGGLYEQYF. This rearrangement joins TRBV10-3 to TRBJ2-7; 10 bases line up with TRBD1. This CDR3 region has 16 residues. Trimming cost V 3 bases and J 3 bases; bases outside gene matches: 8. CDR1 ENHRY and CDR2 SYGVKD come from the germline V gene.

J is TRBJ1-1 and V is TRBV15, with TRBD1 identical over 7 bases. Germline V lookup: CDR1 LNHNV, CDR2 YYDKDF (reference sequence). The CDR3 length is 16 residues. The junction had 10 bases not matched to a gene; V was cut back by 3 bases and J by 3 bases. This CDR3 is CATSSLTGLYDTEAFF. CDR3 DNA sequence: TGTGCCACCAGCAGCTTGACAGGGCTCTATGACACTGAAGCTTTCTTT.

V is TRBV27 and J is TRBJ2-7; TRBD1 aligns across 7 bases. V dropped 4 bases and J dropped 4; count of bases not matched to a gene: 7. This CDR3 spans 14 amino acids. In germline, CDR1 is MNHEY, CDR2 SMNVEV (reference sequence). In nucleotides, the CDR3 is TGTGCCAGCAGTTCCCTCGGGACAGTATACGAGCAGTACTTC. Translated, it gives CASSSLGTVYEQYF.

This clonotype was seen more than once but under ten times. V gene TRBV27 combines with J gene TRBJ2-1, with unresolved D. The CDR3 runs to 16 residues. Per germline, CDR1 MNHEY and CDR2 SMNVEV (reference sequence). Trimming took off 3 bases at V and 3 bases at J, with 15 bases between the two ends. CDR3 in amino acids: CASSFMPRWVYNEQFF. CDR3 nucleotides: TGTGCCAGCAGTTTTATGCCGCGGTGGGTCTACAATGAGCAGTTCTTC.

The table lists this clonotype with a few counts. This sequence joins TRBV20-1 and TRBJ2-1; weak D call: TRBD2 (6 bases). The CDR3 runs 15 residues. V lost 0 bases and J lost 4, with 13 bases in between. Germline CDR1 and CDR2: DFQATT and SNEGSKA (reference sequence). As DNA, the CDR3 is TGCAGTGCTAGAGATCGTGATAGCGGATACAATGAGCAGTTCTTC. This sequence encodes CSARDRDSGYNEQFF.

This clonotype was observed many times. This CDR3 reads CASRSPRWTQYF. Written as DNA, the CDR3 is TGTGCCAGCAGGAGCCCGAGGTGGACCCAGTACTTC. The chain joins TRBV7-3 to TRBJ2-5; D gene ambiguous. The CDR3 covers 12 residues. The V gene's germline CDR1 is SGHTA and CDR2 FQGTGA. Trimming took 6 bases from V and 7 from J, leaving 12 bases between them.

V usage is TRBV7-9 and J usage is TRBJ2-3, with 12 nucleotides matching TRBD2. V dropped 4 bases and J dropped 8; count of bases not matched to a gene: 10. The CDR3 covers 16 residues. Germline CDR1 reads SEHNR; CDR2 reads FQNEAQ (reference sequence). The CDR3 sequence is CASSSGTSGRMATQYF. The CDR3 DNA is TGTGCCAGCAGCTCTGGGACTAGCGGGCGCATGGCTACGCAGTATTTT.

This chain uses TRBV20-1 with TRBJ2-3; 9 bases are shared with TRBD2. Germline trimming cut 1 base from V and 3 bases from J; bases unmatched to any gene: 5. The CDR3 contains 15 residues. Germline CDR1 and CDR2: DFQATT and SNEGSKA (reference sequence). As DNA, the CDR3 is TGCAGTGCTAGAGGGGGGACTAGCTCAACAGATACGCAGTATTTT. This sequence encodes CSARGGTSSTDTQYF.

The sample holds a few counts of this clonotype. The V and J genes are TRBV5-8 and TRBJ2-3; D possibly corresponds to TRBD1 (5 bases). Germline V gene lookup returns CDR1 SGHTS and CDR2 YDEGEE. The V end was cut by 4 bases, the J end by 5 bases, with 8 bases between. The CDR3 is 12 residues long. CDR3 in amino acids: CASSRREDTQYF. In nucleotides, the CDR3 is TGTGCCAGCAGCCGCAGGGAAGATACGCAGTATTTT.

This clonotype was detected ten times or more. The CDR3 protein is CASSLTASGANVLTF. The CDR3 nucleotides are TGCGCCAGCAGCTTGACGGCCTCTGGGGCCAACGTCCTGACTTTC. The gene calls are TRBV5-1 and TRBJ2-6; D not certain. Germline V gene data show CDR1 as SGHRS and CDR2 as YFSETQ. The CDR3 is made up of 15 amino acids. The V gene lost 1 base and the J gene lost 0 bases, with 5 bases spanning the gap.

V gene TRBV13 combines with J gene TRBJ1-4; a possible D gene is TRBD1 (6 bases). The CDR3 is made up of 15 amino acids. V lost 4 bases and J lost 8, with 17 bases in between. Germline loops: CDR1 PRHDT, CDR2 FYEKMQ (reference sequence). CDR3 amino acids: CASSSQTGASEKLFF. The CDR3 bases are TGTGCCAGCAGCTCGCAGACAGGCGCGTCGGAAAAACTGTTTTTT.

The chain is built from TRBV20-1 and TRBJ1-5; 9 nucleotides agree with TRBD1. Per the germline V gene, CDR1 is DFQATT and CDR2 is SNEGSKA (reference sequence). CDR3 length equals 14 residues. The junction had 7 bases not matched to a gene; V was cut back by 3 bases and J by 7 bases. Written as DNA, the CDR3 is TGCAGTGCTAGGGGGGGACAGGGTTGGCAGCCCCAGCATTTT. Translation gives CSARGGQGWQPQHF.

The chain combines TRBV15 with TRBJ1-4; 9 nucleotides align to TRBD1. The germline gives CDR1 LNHNV, CDR2 YYDKDF (reference sequence). Trimming at V came to 9 bases and at J to 8 bases, leaving 10 bases not matched to a gene. This CDR3 has 14 residues. CDR3 in amino acids: CATRPGQGVEKLFF. The CDR3, as DNA: TGTGCCACTCGACCGGGACAGGGTGTAGAAAAACTGTTTTTT.